Listed below are T cell receptor beta chains from one sample, sequenced in a study of CD8 T cells in ankylosing spondylitis. TCRdb passed the 5' RACE reads through MiXCR, listing each CDR3 protein once. Of approximately 500,000 distinct CDR3 sequences listed, approximately 11% are singletons. Sequences were obtained from blood, either unsorted or a sorted T cell fraction (not recorded which). The receptors originated from a male donor with ankylosing spondylitis. The CDR3 runs from the conserved cysteine through the conserved F or W. A D gene is named only where the DNA matches it firmly. Expanded clones are given a class, and other clones once, few, many or no size at all.

DNA,CDR3,D,V,J,size
TGCGCCAGCACCCCGGACGGGCTTTTCAATGAGCAGTTCTTC,CASTPDGLFNEQFF,.,TRBV5-1,TRBJ2-1,few
TGTGCCAGCAGTTTACAGAAAGCGGGTCTCTATGGCTACACCTTC,CASSLQKAGLYGYTF,.,TRBV27,TRBJ1-2,few
TGCAGCGGTGCGACAGGTATAAGGACTGAAGCTTTCTTT,CSGATGIRTEAFF,.,TRBV29-1,TRBJ1-1,few
TGTGCCAGCAGTCGCCTCGGCGAGCAGTACTTC,CASSRLGEQYF,.,TRBV27,TRBJ2-7,few
TGTGCCAGCAACCCTAGCGCCAAGAACTACAATGAGCAGTTCTTC,CASNPSAKNYNEQFF,.,TRBV6-1,TRBJ2-1,.
TGTGCCAGCAGCCCCGGCAGGGGGGAGAATCAGCCCCAGCATTTT,CASSPGRGENQPQHF,TRBD1,TRBV7-6,TRBJ1-5,.
TGTGCCAGCAGAGGCGAGTTGGACTATGGCTACACCTTC,CASRGELDYGYTF,.,TRBV3-1,TRBJ1-2,.
TGCAGCGTTGGATCTAGCGGGAGCTACGAGCAGTACTTC,CSVGSSGSYEQYF,TRBD2,TRBV29-1,TRBJ2-7,few
TGTGCCATCAGTGAGTCTGGTTCCGGGGAGCTGTTTTTT,CAISESGSGELFF,.,TRBV10-3,TRBJ2-2,.
TGTGCCAGCAGCTTACCGGGGGCAGGTGGGGACATTCAGTACTTC,CASSLPGAGGDIQYF,.,TRBV7-2,TRBJ2-4,few
TGTGCCAGCAGTTACCACGGAACCGGGGGAGAGAACACTGAAGCTTTCTTT,CASSYHGTGGENTEAFF,.,TRBV6-5,TRBJ1-1,few
TGTGCCAGCAGCGTAGACTACGATACGCAGTATTTT,CASSVDYDTQYF,.,TRBV9,TRBJ2-3,.
TGTGCCATCAGTGTGGGGGACTCCTACGAGCAGTACTTC,CAISVGDSYEQYF,.,TRBV10-3,TRBJ2-7,few
TGCGCCAGCACCCGGGATAGGGGAGCAGATACGCAGTATTTT,CASTRDRGADTQYF,.,TRBV5-1,TRBJ2-3,few
TGCGCCAGCAGCCTGACCGGGGGACTGGTCACCGGGGAGCTGTTTTTT,CASSLTGGLVTGELFF,.,TRBV5-1,TRBJ2-2,many
TGTGCCAGCAGCTCCCGTAGCGATTCACCCCTCCACTTT,CASSSRSDSPLHF,.,TRBV7-2,TRBJ1-6,few
TGTGCCAGCAGCCCCCGACAGGGGGAGGGTTCACCCCTCCACTTT,CASSPRQGEGSPLHF,TRBD1,TRBV7-2,TRBJ1-6,.
TGTGCCAGCAGTTTAGGGGACCGTTTCTCCTATAATTCACCCCTCCACTTT,CASSLGDRFSYNSPLHF,.,TRBV12-3/TRBV12-4,TRBJ1-6,few
TGTGCCTCCCTTTGGGGGATTCAAGAGACCCAGTACTTC,CASLWGIQETQYF,.,TRBV24-1,TRBJ2-5,.
TGCAGTGCTAGATGGGGAGCGTCCTTCAATGAGCAGTTCTTC,CSARWGASFNEQFF,.,TRBV20-1,TRBJ2-1,.
TGTGCCAGCAGTGAAAGGAGGGCCCGTGGGGACACTGAAGCTTTCTTT,CASSERRARGDTEAFF,.,TRBV6-1,TRBJ1-1,.
TGTGCCAGCAGTGAATATCTGTGGGATAATTCACCCCTCCACTTT,CASSEYLWDNSPLHF,.,TRBV25-1,TRBJ1-6,.
TGTGCCAGCAGCCAAGATAGGGTAGAAACCTACGAGCAGTACTTC,CASSQDRVETYEQYF,.,TRBV14,TRBJ2-7,.
TGTGCCAGCAGCTATGGTCGGGCTAGTGGATTCTATGGCTACACCTTC,CASSYGRASGFYGYTF,.,TRBV7-9,TRBJ1-2,few
TGTGCCAGCAGCCAGTGGACCGACTATGGCTACACCTTC,CASSQWTDYGYTF,.,TRBV3-1,TRBJ1-2,.
TGTGCCAGCAGCTTCGGGGGGAAAGAGACCCAGTACTTC,CASSFGGKETQYF,TRBD2,TRBV5-5,TRBJ2-5,medium-sized
TGCGCCAGCAGCTTCGGCCTGGGAAATTCACCCCTCCACTTT,CASSFGLGNSPLHF,.,TRBV5-1,TRBJ1-6,.
TGTGCCAGCAGGGACCAGTTTAGCGGGGAGCTGTTTTTT,CASRDQFSGELFF,.,TRBV2,TRBJ2-2,.
TGTGCTAGTGGTCTAGTACTAGCCCCTGACAATGAGCAGTTCTTC,CASGLVLAPDNEQFF,.,TRBV12-5,TRBJ2-1,.
TGCAGTGCTAGTAGGGGGAGATGGTCCTACAATGAGCAGTTCTTC,CSASRGRWSYNEQFF,.,TRBV20-1,TRBJ2-1,.
TGTGCCACCAGACCTTTCCGGGACGCAGGGGCTTTCTTT,CATRPFRDAGAFF,.,TRBV24-1,TRBJ1-1,many
TGTGCCACCAGTGACGCAGCAGCGGAGATATCCTACAATGAGCAGTTCTTC,CATSDAAAEISYNEQFF,.,TRBV24-1,TRBJ2-1,.